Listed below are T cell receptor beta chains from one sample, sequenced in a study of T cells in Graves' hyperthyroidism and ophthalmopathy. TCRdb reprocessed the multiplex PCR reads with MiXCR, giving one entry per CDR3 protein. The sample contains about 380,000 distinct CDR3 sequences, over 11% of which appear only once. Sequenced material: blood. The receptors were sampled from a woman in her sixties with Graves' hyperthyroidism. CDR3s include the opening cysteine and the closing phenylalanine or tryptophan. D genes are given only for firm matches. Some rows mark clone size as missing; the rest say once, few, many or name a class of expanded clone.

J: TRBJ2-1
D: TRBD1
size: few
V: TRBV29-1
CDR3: CSGRQGANEQFF
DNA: TGCAGCGGCAGACAGGGGGCCAATGAGCAGTTCTTC

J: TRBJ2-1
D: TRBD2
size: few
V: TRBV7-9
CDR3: CASSSGTSGTFTYNEQFF
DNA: TGTGCCAGCAGCTCCGGGACTAGCGGGACTTTCACCTACAATGAGCAGTTCTTC

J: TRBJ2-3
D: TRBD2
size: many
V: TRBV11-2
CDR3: CASSFRGSGITDTQYF
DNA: TGTGCCAGCAGCTTTAGAGGTAGCGGGATTACAGATACGCAGTATTTT

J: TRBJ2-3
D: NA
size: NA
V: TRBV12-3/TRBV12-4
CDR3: CASMGETDTQYF
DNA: TGTGCCAGCATGGGGGAAACTGATACGCAGTATTTT

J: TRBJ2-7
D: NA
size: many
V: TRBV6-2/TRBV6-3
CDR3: CASSYGWTYEQYF
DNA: TGTGCCAGCAGTTACGGTTGGACGTACGAGCAGTACTTC

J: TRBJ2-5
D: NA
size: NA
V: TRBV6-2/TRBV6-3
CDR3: CASRSAAAAETQYF
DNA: TGTGCCAGCAGGTCCGCGGCCGCGGCGGAGACCCAGTACTTC

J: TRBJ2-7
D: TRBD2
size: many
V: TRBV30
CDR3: CAWRRASGYEQYF
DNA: TGTGCCTGGAGGCGGGCTAGCGGGTACGAGCAGTACTTC

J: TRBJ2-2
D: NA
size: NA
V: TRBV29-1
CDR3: CSARRPPAGELFF
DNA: TGCAGCGCCCGACGGCCGCCCGCGGGGGAGCTGTTTTTT

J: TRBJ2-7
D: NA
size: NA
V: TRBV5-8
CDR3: CASTHVLKNEQYF
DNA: TGTGCCAGCACCCACGTCCTCAAGAACGAGCAGTACTTC

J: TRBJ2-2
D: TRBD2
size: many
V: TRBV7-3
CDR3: CASSLTRAGANTGELFF
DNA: TGTGCCAGCAGCCTCACGAGAGCGGGAGCGAACACCGGGGAGCTGTTTTTT

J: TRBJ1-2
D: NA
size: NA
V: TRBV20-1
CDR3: CSARSRAPYGYTF
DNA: TGCAGTGCTAGAAGCAGGGCCCCCTATGGCTACACCTTC

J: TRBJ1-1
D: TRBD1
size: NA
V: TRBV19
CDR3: CASSQTGQGWTEAFF
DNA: TGTGCCAGTAGCCAGACTGGACAGGGGTGGACTGAAGCTTTCTTT

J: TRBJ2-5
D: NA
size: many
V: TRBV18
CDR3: CASSPQQGRETQYF
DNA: TGTGCCAGCTCACCACAACAGGGTCGAGAGACCCAGTACTTC

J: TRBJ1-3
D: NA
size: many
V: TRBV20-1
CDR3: CSAGGSGNTIYF
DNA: TGCAGTGCTGGGGGCTCTGGAAACACCATATATTTT

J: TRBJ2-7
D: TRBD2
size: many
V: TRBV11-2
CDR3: CASSFMSGTEVEQYF
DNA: TGTGCCAGCAGCTTCATGAGCGGGACGGAAGTGGAGCAGTACTTC

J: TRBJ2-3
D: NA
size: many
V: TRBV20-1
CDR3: CSARGDDHRLTDTQYF
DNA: TGCAGTGCTAGAGGGGATGACCATCGCTTAACAGATACGCAGTATTTT

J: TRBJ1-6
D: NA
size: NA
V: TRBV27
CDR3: CASSLNLVVGSSPLHF
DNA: TGTGCCAGCAGTTTAAACCTCGTGGTAGGGAGCTCACCCCTCCACTTT

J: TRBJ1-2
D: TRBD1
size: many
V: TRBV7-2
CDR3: CASRRYRDRDTF
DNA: TGTGCCAGCAGGCGGTACCGGGACAGAGATACCTTC

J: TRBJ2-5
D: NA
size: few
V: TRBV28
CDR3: CASSFPGQETQYF
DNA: TGTGCCAGCAGTTTCCCGGGTCAGGAGACCCAGTACTTC

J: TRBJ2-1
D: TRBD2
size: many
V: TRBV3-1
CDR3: CASSHLAGDAYNEQFF
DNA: TGTGCCAGCAGCCACCTAGCGGGAGATGCCTACAATGAGCAGTTCTTC

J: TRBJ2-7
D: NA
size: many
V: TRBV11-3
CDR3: CASSLGVFEQYF
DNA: TGTGCCAGCAGCTTAGGGGTATTCGAGCAGTACTTC

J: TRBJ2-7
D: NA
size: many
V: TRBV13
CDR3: CASSPGRYEQYF
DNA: TGTGCCAGCAGCCCTGGTCGCTACGAGCAGTACTTC

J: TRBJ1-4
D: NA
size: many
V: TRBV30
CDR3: CACDRQGRTNEKLFF
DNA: TGTGCCTGCGACCGTCAGGGGAGAACTAATGAAAAACTGTTTTTT

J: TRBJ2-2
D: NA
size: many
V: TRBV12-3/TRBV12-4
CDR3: CASSPQGFGDAGELFF
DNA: TGTGCCAGCAGCCCTCAGGGGTTTGGGGACGCCGGGGAGCTGTTTTTT

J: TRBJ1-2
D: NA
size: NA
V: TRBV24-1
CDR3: CATSDPTDYGYTF
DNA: TGTGCCACCAGTGACCCGACAGATTATGGCTACACCTTC

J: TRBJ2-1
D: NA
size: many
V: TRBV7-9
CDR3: CASSLVGGVSYNEQFF
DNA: TGTGCCAGCAGCTTAGTAGGGGGGGTTTCCTACAATGAGCAGTTCTTC

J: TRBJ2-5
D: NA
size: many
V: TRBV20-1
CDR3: CSARVQRASETQYF
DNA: TGCAGTGCTAGAGTCCAGCGGGCCAGTGAGACCCAGTACTTC

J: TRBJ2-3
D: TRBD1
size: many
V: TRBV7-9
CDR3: CASSSDPGQGSDTQYF
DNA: TGTGCCAGCAGTTCCGACCCGGGACAGGGATCTGATACGCAGTATTTT

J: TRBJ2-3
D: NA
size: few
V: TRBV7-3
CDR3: CASTRGSGTDTQYF
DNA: TGTGCCAGCACCCGGGGGTCTGGCACAGATACGCAGTATTTT

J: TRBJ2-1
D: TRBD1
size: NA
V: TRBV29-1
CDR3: CSGGTGYNEQFF
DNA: TGCAGCGGGGGGACAGGGTACAATGAGCAGTTCTTC

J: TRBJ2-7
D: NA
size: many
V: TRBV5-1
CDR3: CASCSAPGTNYEQYF
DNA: TGCGCCAGCTGTAGTGCCCCCGGGACAAACTACGAGCAGTACTTC

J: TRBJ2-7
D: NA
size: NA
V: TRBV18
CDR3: CASSPGEEQYF
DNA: TGTGCCAGCTCACCAGGAGAAGAGCAGTACTTC

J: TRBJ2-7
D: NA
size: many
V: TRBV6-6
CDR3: CASSYGQHYEQYF
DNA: TGTGCCAGCAGTTACGGGCAGCACTACGAGCAGTACTTC

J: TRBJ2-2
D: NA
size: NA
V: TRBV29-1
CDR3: CSVEVYANTGELFF
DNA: TGCAGCGTTGAAGTTTATGCGAACACCGGGGAGCTGTTTTTT

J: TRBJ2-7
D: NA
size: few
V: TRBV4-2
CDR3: CASSQLTTGINEQYF
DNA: TGTGCCAGCAGCCAATTAACTACAGGGATCAACGAGCAGTACTTC

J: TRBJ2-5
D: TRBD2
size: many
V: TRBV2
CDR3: CASTTSGNQETQYF
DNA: TGTGCCAGCACGACTAGCGGGAACCAAGAGACCCAGTACTTC

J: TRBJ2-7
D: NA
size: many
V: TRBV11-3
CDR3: CASSPRTGGDEQYF
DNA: TGTGCCAGCAGCCCAAGGACCGGTGGGGACGAGCAGTACTTC

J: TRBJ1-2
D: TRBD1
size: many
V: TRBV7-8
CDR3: CASSPGDRGKDGYTF
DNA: TGTGCCAGCAGCCCCGGGGACAGGGGAAAGGATGGCTACACCTTC

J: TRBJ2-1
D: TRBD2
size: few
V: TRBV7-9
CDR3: CASSLAPTSAGEQFF
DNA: TGTGCCAGCAGCTTAGCCCCCACTAGCGCGGGTGAGCAGTTCTTC

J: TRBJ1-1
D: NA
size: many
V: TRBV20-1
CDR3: CSAPTQGMATEAFF
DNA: TGCAGTGCTCCTACTCAGGGGATGGCCACTGAAGCTTTCTTT

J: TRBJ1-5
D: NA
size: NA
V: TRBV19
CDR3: CASSIVGRGDQPQHF
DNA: TGTGCCAGTAGTATAGTTGGCAGGGGTGATCAGCCCCAGCATTTT

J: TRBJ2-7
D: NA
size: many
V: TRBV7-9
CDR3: CASSLPPGEQYF
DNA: TGTGCCAGCAGCCTCCCCCCGGGGGAGCAGTACTTC

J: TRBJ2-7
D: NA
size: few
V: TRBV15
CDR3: CATSRGRAAYEQYF
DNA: TGTGCCACCAGCAGAGGCAGGGCGGCCTACGAGCAGTACTTC

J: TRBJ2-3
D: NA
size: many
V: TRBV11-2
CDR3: CASSGKGSWTDTQYF
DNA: TGTGCCAGCAGCGGTAAAGGGAGTTGGACAGATACGCAGTATTTT

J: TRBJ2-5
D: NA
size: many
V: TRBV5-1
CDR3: CASSLVAGSGETQYF
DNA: TGCGCCAGCAGCTTGGTCGCAGGGAGCGGGGAGACCCAGTACTTC

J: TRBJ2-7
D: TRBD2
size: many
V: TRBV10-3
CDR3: CATQRVAGPYEQYF
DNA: TGTGCCACCCAACGGGTAGCGGGACCCTACGAGCAGTACTTC

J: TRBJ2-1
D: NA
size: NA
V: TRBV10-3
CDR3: CAIRGPEYNEQFF
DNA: TGTGCCATCAGGGGGCCGGAGTACAATGAGCAGTTCTTC

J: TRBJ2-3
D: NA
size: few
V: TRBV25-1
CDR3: CASSIRAPGTQYF
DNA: TGTGCCAGCAGTATCCGGGCCCCCGGTACGCAGTATTTT

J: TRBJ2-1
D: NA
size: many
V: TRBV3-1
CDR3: CASSLLAEYNEQFF
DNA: TGTGCCAGCAGCCTCCTGGCGGAATACAATGAGCAGTTCTTC

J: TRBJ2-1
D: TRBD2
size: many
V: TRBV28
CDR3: CASSSLGLAEAGSSYNEQFF
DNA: TGTGCCAGCAGTTCACTGGGACTAGCGGAGGCGGGGAGCTCCTACAATGAGCAGTTCTTC

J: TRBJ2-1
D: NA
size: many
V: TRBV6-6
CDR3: CASSYSLLGSSEQFF
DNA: TGTGCCAGCAGTTACTCGTTGCTCGGGAGTAGTGAGCAGTTCTTC

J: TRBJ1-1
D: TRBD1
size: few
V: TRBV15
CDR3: CATSRAPFNGQDEAFF
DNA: TGTGCCACCAGCAGAGCCCCATTCAATGGACAGGATGAAGCTTTCTTT

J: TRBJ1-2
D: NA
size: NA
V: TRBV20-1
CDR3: CSAYTGNNYGYTF
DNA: TGCAGTGCTTACACCGGGAATAACTATGGCTACACCTTC

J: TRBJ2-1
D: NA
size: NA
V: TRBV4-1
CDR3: CASSLKNSDRLEEFF
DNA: TGCGCCAGCAGCCTAAAAAATAGCGACAGGCTCGAGGAGTTCTTC

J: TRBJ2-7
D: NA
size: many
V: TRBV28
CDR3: CASSSPRDRPYEQYF
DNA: TGTGCCAGCAGCTCTCCCCGGGACCGCCCCTACGAGCAGTACTTC

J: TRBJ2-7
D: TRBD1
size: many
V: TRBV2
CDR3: CASSLDRDEQYF
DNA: TGTGCCAGCAGCCTAGACAGGGACGAGCAGTACTTC